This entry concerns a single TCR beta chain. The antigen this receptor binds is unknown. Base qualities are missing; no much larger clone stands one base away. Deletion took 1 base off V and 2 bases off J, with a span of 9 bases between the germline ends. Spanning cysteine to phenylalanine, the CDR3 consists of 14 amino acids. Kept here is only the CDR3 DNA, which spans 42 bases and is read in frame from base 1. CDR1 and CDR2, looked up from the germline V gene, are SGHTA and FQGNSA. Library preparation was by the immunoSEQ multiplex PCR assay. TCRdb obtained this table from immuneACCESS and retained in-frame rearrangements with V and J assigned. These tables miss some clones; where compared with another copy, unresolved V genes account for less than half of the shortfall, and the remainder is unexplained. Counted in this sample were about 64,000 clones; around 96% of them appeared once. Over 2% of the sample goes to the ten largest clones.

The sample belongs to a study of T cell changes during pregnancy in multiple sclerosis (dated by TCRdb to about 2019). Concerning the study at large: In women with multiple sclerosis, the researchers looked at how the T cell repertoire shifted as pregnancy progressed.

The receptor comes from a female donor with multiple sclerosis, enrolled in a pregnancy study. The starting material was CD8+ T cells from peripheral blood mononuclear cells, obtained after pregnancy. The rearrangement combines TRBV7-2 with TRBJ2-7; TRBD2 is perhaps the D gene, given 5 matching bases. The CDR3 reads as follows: CASSLGLGAYEQYF. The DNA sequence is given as TGTGCCAGCAGCTTAGGGTTGGGAGCCTACGAGCAGTACTTC.